This T cell receptor beta chain was obtained from a study of blood T cell repertoires in COVID-19. CDR3 length: 13 residues. Germline loops: CDR1 MDHEN, CDR2 SYDVKM. Trimming cost V 3 bases and J 10 bases, with 13 bases left between them. TCRdb keeps only in-frame clones here, not all; method: immunoSEQ multiplex PCR. The table has 80,000 to 95,000 clones, approximately 88% seen once. Source material: peripheral blood. This clonotype was obtained from a woman older than 75 with active or convalescent COVID-19. The chain recombines TRBV28 with TRBJ2-1; D is ambiguous. CDR3 nucleotide sequence: TGTGCCAGCAGTTTGTCGAGCCCACGGGAGCAGTTCTTC. Residues: CASSLSSPREQFF.